The rows below give T cell receptor beta chains drawn from one sample of a study of shared clonotypes between healthy human individuals. TCRdb's copy holds only in-frame clones and misses some; the assay was immunoSEQ multiplex PCR. The sample consists of some 790,000 clones, over 60% of them appearing once. Sequenced material: memory CD4+ T cells sorted from blood. The receptor set was obtained from a woman younger than 45 in good health. Each CDR3 is given without its conserved first and last residue. The order of the fields is D gene, V gene, J gene, clone size, CDR3 protein. The D gene is left open where the match is weak. Expanded clones get a size class; other rows say once, few or many, or leave the size out.

d_call: TRBD2; v_call: TRBV27; j_call: TRBJ2-1; clone_size: many; cdr3_aa: ASSPQIAGGLI
d_call: TRBD2; v_call: TRBV27; j_call: TRBJ2-7; clone_size: .; cdr3_aa: ASSSPGLAYEQY
d_call: .; v_call: TRBV6-6; j_call: TRBJ1-2; clone_size: many; cdr3_aa: ASSGVSTNYGYT
d_call: TRBD1; v_call: TRBV6-5; j_call: TRBJ1-5; clone_size: few; cdr3_aa: ASRPTTGINQPQH
d_call: TRBD2; v_call: TRBV7-2; j_call: TRBJ2-5; clone_size: .; cdr3_aa: ASSLELAGGLYQETQY
d_call: TRBD1; v_call: TRBV2; j_call: TRBJ1-2; clone_size: once; cdr3_aa: ASRRRTGQFYGYT
d_call: TRBD1; v_call: TRBV28; j_call: TRBJ2-7; clone_size: .; cdr3_aa: ASSSFDGTGGYEQY
d_call: .; v_call: TRBV5-1; j_call: TRBJ2-2; clone_size: .; cdr3_aa: ASSLVPANTGELF
d_call: .; v_call: TRBV5-4; j_call: TRBJ2-5; clone_size: few; cdr3_aa: ASSLEGGPSRTQY
d_call: TRBD2; v_call: TRBV28; j_call: TRBJ2-6; clone_size: .; cdr3_aa: ASSHSGSSSGANVLT
d_call: TRBD1; v_call: TRBV18; j_call: TRBJ1-2; clone_size: .; cdr3_aa: ASSSYSKGQHYGYT
d_call: TRBD2; v_call: TRBV5-4; j_call: TRBJ2-3; clone_size: .; cdr3_aa: ASSQVGTSGAQRTQY
d_call: .; v_call: TRBV2; j_call: TRBJ1-3; clone_size: .; cdr3_aa: ASRIAPRSSGNTIY
d_call: TRBD1; v_call: TRBV6-5; j_call: TRBJ2-7; clone_size: .; cdr3_aa: ASRPQGFSSYEQY
d_call: .; v_call: TRBV5-4; j_call: TRBJ1-2; clone_size: .; cdr3_aa: ASSLEVAGGYT
d_call: .; v_call: TRBV4-2; j_call: TRBJ1-1; clone_size: .; cdr3_aa: ASSPSAANTEAF
d_call: .; v_call: TRBV19; j_call: TRBJ2-3; clone_size: .; cdr3_aa: ASSNAQADTQY
d_call: .; v_call: TRBV21-1; j_call: TRBJ1-2; clone_size: few; cdr3_aa: ASSKKLRLGRGYT
d_call: TRBD2; v_call: TRBV9; j_call: TRBJ2-3; clone_size: .; cdr3_aa: ASSPRTSGFTDTQY
d_call: TRBD1; v_call: TRBV10-1; j_call: TRBJ2-7; clone_size: .; cdr3_aa: ASSDYRGPTYEQY
d_call: .; v_call: TRBV28; j_call: .; clone_size: once; cdr3_aa: ASSLHRGSVHEQY
d_call: .; v_call: TRBV18; j_call: TRBJ2-2; clone_size: .; cdr3_aa: ASSPNRGFRTGELF
d_call: .; v_call: TRBV19; j_call: TRBJ2-3; clone_size: once; cdr3_aa: ASSVDRGGSTDTQY
d_call: .; v_call: TRBV28; j_call: TRBJ2-1; clone_size: .; cdr3_aa: ASSFPDTRRHEQF
d_call: TRBD2; v_call: TRBV19; j_call: TRBJ2-1; clone_size: .; cdr3_aa: ASSPPGLAYGEQF
d_call: .; v_call: TRBV4-1; j_call: TRBJ1-1; clone_size: .; cdr3_aa: ASSRGQVGTEAF
d_call: .; v_call: TRBV29-1; j_call: TRBJ2-7; clone_size: .; cdr3_aa: SVAGPSTYEQY
d_call: .; v_call: TRBV10-1; j_call: TRBJ2-7; clone_size: .; cdr3_aa: ASRRLQADYEQY
d_call: TRBD2; v_call: TRBV11-3; j_call: TRBJ2-1; clone_size: .; cdr3_aa: ASSKGSGTNSYNEQF
d_call: TRBD2; v_call: TRBV5-1; j_call: TRBJ2-1; clone_size: few; cdr3_aa: ASSLRSSGSYEQF
d_call: TRBD2; v_call: TRBV5-1; j_call: TRBJ2-1; clone_size: .; cdr3_aa: ASSPTLGAGGEGGEQF
d_call: TRBD2; v_call: TRBV6-6; j_call: TRBJ2-5; clone_size: .; cdr3_aa: ASRGLAGGGETQY
d_call: TRBD1; v_call: TRBV5-1; j_call: TRBJ1-2; clone_size: .; cdr3_aa: ASRAGTGTGFT
d_call: .; v_call: TRBV18; j_call: TRBJ2-6; clone_size: few; cdr3_aa: ASSDRIISSGANVLT
d_call: TRBD1; v_call: TRBV5-1; j_call: TRBJ2-5; clone_size: .; cdr3_aa: ASSSLGQGGETQY
d_call: TRBD2; v_call: TRBV19; j_call: TRBJ2-3; clone_size: few; cdr3_aa: ASSIAGGLATDTQY
d_call: .; v_call: TRBV5-4; j_call: TRBJ2-7; clone_size: .; cdr3_aa: ASSLNAGLSKQY
d_call: TRBD2; v_call: TRBV7-9; j_call: TRBJ2-1; clone_size: .; cdr3_aa: ASSLLAGGHNEQF
d_call: .; v_call: TRBV7-9; j_call: TRBJ1-1; clone_size: .; cdr3_aa: ASSLSGGHTEAF
d_call: TRBD1; v_call: TRBV4-1; j_call: TRBJ2-3; clone_size: few; cdr3_aa: ASSQEGQGENTQY
d_call: .; v_call: TRBV19; j_call: TRBJ1-1; clone_size: .; cdr3_aa: ASRHPTGNTEAF